The T cell receptor (beta chain) described here comes from a study of T cell responses to AZD1222 COVID-19 vaccine (dated by TCRdb to 2020 to 2023). About the study as a whole: A total of about 230 trial participants underwent TCR sequencing, of whom 207 received two doses of AZD1222 and roughly 25 received two doses of the MenACWY control vaccine. Trial participants were enrolled by age into 18-55, 56-69 and 70-plus year subgroups, with 148, 28 and 57 TCR-sequenced participants respectively.

The sample's time point label is to be understood as: about 28 days (+/-7) after the second vaccine dose. AZD1222 recipients with second doses at about 4 weeks or about 12 weeks were pooled, because spike-specific TCR depth and breadth did not differ between schedules. Vaccinee samples came from UK trials COV001 and COV002, including a single-blind randomized controlled phase 2/3 trial of AZD1222 (ChAdOx1 nCoV-19) in healthy adults. Trial participant PBMC samples were collected at day 0 and day 28 after the second dose for TCRbeta chain sequencing. On the study overall, not on this receptor specifically: Participants were mostly white British and included more females than males, and it was suggested by the authors that clonal diversity may have been underestimated. The 56-69-year group was small, and its depth increase did not reach significance, likely because of low power. After two AZD1222 doses, spike-specific TCR breadth and depth were significantly higher than at day 0 and than in MenACWY recipients. Conclusions about previously exposed vaccinees were limited because only six or seven AZD1222 recipients were SARS-CoV-2 seropositive at baseline. Because no day 14 peak-response samples were available, the repertoires could be characterized only after the peak T cell response. The whole spike protein was spanned by vaccine-associated CD4 TCRs, and dominant responses were seen in regions 160-218 and 743-854. Nearly half of unique spike-specific TCRs reportedly recognized epitopes outside regions mutated in the B.1.351 and B.1.1.7 variants.

The CDR3 regions of human TCRbeta chains were analyzed by immunosequencing. Under the source paper's analysis protocol: Repertoire TCRs were checked for matches against a reference library of SARS-CoV-2-specific TCRs that had been generated using the MIRA antigen-specificity platform. Breadth was defined as the fraction of unique TCRs that were SARS-CoV-2-associated. Depth was defined as the fraction of total T cells that were SARS-CoV-2-associated. Each spike-specific TCR was assigned to its reactive spike region and to a CD4 or CD8 class using the MIRA data. Log10-transformed breadth and depth values were compared by one-way ANOVA with Sidak's multiple comparisons tests. Imported from immuneACCESS, the table was reduced by TCRdb to in-frame sequences with V and J called. These copies leave out some clones; in studies compared against another copy, an unresolved V gene accounts for under half, and the cause of the remainder is not known. That table gives V, J and clone size, and the DNA gave D and trimming. For this sample the table gives tens of thousands of clones, of which roughly 90% were detected only once. The ten largest make up 1.3% to 1.5% of the sample.

A word on this clone: Its antigen remains undetermined. Base qualities are not recorded, but no much larger clone differs from it by a single base.

As encoded in the germline V gene, CDR1 is KGHSH while CDR2 is LQKENI. Trimming costs V 2 bases and J 4 bases, and their ends lie 5 bases apart. The CDR3 goes from the cysteine to the phenylalanine over 12 residues. Just CDR3 DNA is preserved here, 36 bases in frame from base 1. This clonotype originated in an adult who received the AZD1222 COVID-19 vaccine. Material: peripheral blood, obtained 28 days after the second AZD1222 dose. The chain couples TRBV18 to TRBJ1-2; TRBD1 is perhaps the D gene, given 5 matching bases. The CDR3 has the sequence CASSPDSYGYTF. The DNA reads TGTGCCAGCTCACCAGACAGCTATGGCTACACCTTC.